This T cell receptor (beta chain) came from a study of T-cell reconstitution after alpha-beta-depleted transplantation in children. Study-wide points: The study reportedly traced alpha-beta T cells about two months after transplant to several hundred expanded graft clones. After one year, T-cell counts and TCRbeta diversity mostly came from new T cells.

Comments on this clonotype: The antigen is undetermined.

Preparation of the TCRbeta library was carried out with unique molecular identifiers. TCRdb redid the calling of the PCR reads with MiXCR, one entry per CDR3 protein. Here the sample spans almost 600,000 distinct CDR3 sequences, approximately 30% being singletons. CDR3 length equals 14 residues. CDR1 is GTSNPN, CDR2 SVGIG, per germline (reference sequence). V gave up 0 bases and J gave up 4 bases; unmatched junction bases: 3. This receptor was taken from a boy younger than two with Wiskott-Aldrich syndrome, due to receive a stem cell transplant. The J gene is TRBJ2-3, the V gene TRBV30, with 8 nucleotides matching TRBD2. The sequenced sample was PBMCs, obtained before TCRalphabeta/CD19-depleted stem cell transplant. This CDR3 is CAWSVPGGADTQYF. CDR3 DNA sequence: TGTGCCTGGAGTGTACCCGGGGGGGCAGATACGCAGTATTTT.